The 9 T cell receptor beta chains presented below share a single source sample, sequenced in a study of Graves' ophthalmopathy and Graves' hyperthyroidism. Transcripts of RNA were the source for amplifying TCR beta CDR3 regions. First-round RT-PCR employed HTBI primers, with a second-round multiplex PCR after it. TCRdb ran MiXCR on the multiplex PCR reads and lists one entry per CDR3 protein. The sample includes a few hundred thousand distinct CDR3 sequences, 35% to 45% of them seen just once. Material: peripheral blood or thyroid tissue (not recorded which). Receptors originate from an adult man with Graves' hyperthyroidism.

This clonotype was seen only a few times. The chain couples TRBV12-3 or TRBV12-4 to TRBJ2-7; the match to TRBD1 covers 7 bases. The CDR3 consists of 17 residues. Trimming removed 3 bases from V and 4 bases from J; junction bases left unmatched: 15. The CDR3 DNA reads TGTGCCAGCAGTTTTTTATTTCGGACAGGCAAGTCGTACGAGCAGTACTTC. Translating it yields CASSFLFRTGKSYEQYF.

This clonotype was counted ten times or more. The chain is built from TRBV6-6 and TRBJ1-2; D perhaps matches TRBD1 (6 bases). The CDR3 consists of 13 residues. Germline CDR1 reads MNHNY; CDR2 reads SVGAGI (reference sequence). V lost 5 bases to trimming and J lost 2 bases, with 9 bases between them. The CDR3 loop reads CASSMDRNYGYTF. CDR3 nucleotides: TGTGCCAGCAGTATGGACAGAAACTATGGCTACACCTTC.

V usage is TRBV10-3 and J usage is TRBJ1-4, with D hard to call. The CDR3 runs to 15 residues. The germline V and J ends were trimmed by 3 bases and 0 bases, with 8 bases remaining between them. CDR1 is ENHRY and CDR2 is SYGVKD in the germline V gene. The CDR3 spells CAISDGIATNEKLFF. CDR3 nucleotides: TGTGCCATCAGTGACGGGATTGCAACTAATGAAAAACTGTTTTTT.

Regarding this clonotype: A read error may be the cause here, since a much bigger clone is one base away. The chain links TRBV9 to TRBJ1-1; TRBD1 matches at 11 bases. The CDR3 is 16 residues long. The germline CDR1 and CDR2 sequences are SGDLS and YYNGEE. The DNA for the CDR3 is TGTGCCGGCAGCCCGCCGGGACAGGGGGTCGAGACTGAAGCTTTCTTT. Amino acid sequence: CAGSPPGQGVETEAFF.

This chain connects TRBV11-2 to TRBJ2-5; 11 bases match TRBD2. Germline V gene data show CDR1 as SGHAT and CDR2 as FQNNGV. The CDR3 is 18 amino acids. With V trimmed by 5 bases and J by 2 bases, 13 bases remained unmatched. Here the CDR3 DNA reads TGTGCCAGCAGCCCTGAGTCTAGCGGGGGGCTAACACAAGAGACCCAGTACTTC. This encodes CASSPESSGGLTQETQYF.

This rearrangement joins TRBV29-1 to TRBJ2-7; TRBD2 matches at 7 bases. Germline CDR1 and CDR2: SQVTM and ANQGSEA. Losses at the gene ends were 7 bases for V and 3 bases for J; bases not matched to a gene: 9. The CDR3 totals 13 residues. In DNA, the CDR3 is TGCAGCGCTCAAGAGGGGACTATCTACGAGCAGTACTTC. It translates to CSAQEGTIYEQYF.

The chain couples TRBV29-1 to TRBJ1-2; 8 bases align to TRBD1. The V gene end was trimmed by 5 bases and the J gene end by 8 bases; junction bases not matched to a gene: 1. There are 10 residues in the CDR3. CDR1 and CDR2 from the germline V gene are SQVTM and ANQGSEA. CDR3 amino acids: CSVRTGGYTF. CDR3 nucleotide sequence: TGCAGCGTTCGGACAGGGGGCTACACCTTC.

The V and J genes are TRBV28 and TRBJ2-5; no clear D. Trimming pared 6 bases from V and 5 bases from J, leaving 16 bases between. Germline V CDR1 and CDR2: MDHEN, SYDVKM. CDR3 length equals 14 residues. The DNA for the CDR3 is TGTGCCAGCAGGCTGGCTGGGGAAGGGGAGACCCAGTACTTC. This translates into CASRLAGEGETQYF.

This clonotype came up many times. CDR3 DNA: TGTGCCAGCACCCCCTCCGGTGGGTGGTCCACTGAAGCTTTCTTT. It specifies CASTPSGGWSTEAFF. The chain employs TRBV7-2 and TRBJ1-1, with D unresolved. The V end lost 7 bases, the J end lost 4 bases, and 19 bases lay between the germline ends. This CDR3 has 15 amino acids. In germline, CDR1 is SGHTA, CDR2 FQGNSA. Based on the CDR3 plus reference TRBV7-2 and TRBJ1-1, the full variable domain is GAGVSQSPSNKVTEKGKDVELRCDPISGHTALYWYRQSLGQGLEFLIYFQGNSAPDKSGLPSDRFSAERTGGSVSTLTIQRTQQEDSAVYLCASTPSGGWSTEAFFGQGTRLTVV.